Below are 17 T cell receptor beta chains sequenced from a single sample in a study of blood T cell repertoires in COVID-19. Produced via immunoSEQ multiplex PCR; TCRdb's table is partial and in-frame only. In the table there are about 340,000 clones, under 95% of which are singletons. The sequenced sample consisted of peripheral blood. These receptors came from a woman aged 18 to 35 who had recovered from COVID-19.

This chain uses TRBV5-4 with TRBJ1-3; TRBD1 matches at 9 bases. The CDR3 totals 16 residues. Germline V gene sequence: CDR1 SGHNT, CDR2 YYREEE (reference sequence). Losses at the gene ends were 0 bases for V and 4 bases for J; bases not matched to a gene: 5. The CDR3 DNA is TGTGCCAGCAGCTTGGCCGGGACAGGGTCCGGAAACACCATATATTTT. Protein: CASSLAGTGSGNTIYF. Filled out from reference TRBV5-4 and TRBJ1-3, the complete variable domain reads ETGVTQSPTHLIKTRGQQVTLRCSSQSGHNTVSWYQQALGQGPQFIFQYYREEENGRGNFPPRFSGLQFPNYSSELNVNALELDDSALYLCASSLAGTGSGNTIYFGEGSWLTVV.

The CDR3 coding sequence is TGTGCCAGCAACGGACAGGGAAATAGCGGGAGTAGCACAGATACGCAGTATTTT. Encoded protein: CASNGQGNSGSSTDTQYF. The J gene is TRBJ2-3, the V gene TRBV2; a weak D match, TRBD2 (9 bases). Looked up from germline, CDR1 is SNHLY and CDR2 is FYNNEI. Trimming took off 7 bases at V and 0 bases at J, with 23 bases between the two ends. The CDR3 length is 18 residues. The complete variable domain, with remaining parts taken from reference TRBV2 and TRBJ2-3, reads EPEVTQTPSHQVTQMGQEVILRCVPISNHLYFYWYRQILGQKVEFLVSFYNNEISEKSEIFDDQFSVERPDGSNFTLKIRSTKLEDSAMYFCASNGQGNSGSSTDTQYFGPGTRLTVL.

This chain uses TRBV2 with TRBJ1-1; D is unclear. This CDR3 has 13 amino acids. The germline V and J ends were trimmed by 6 bases and 1 base, with 9 bases remaining between them. Germline CDR1 is SNHLY and CDR2 is FYNNEI. The chain's CDR3 is CASRRTGNTEAFF. The CDR3 bases are TGTGCCAGCAGGAGGACTGGGAACACTGAAGCTTTCTTT.

This chain joins TRBV19 and TRBJ2-3, with 7 bases fitting TRBD2. The J segment lost 0 bases and the V segment lost 8 bases, leaving 8 bases of the junction unmatched. There are 15 residues in the CDR3. Germline lookup yields CDR1 LNHDA and CDR2 SQIVND (reference sequence). The CDR3 sequence: CASQREHHSTDTQYF. DNA of the CDR3: TGTGCCAGTCAGCGGGAACACCATAGCACAGATACGCAGTATTTT.

The CDR3 here is CASSLNRDTDTQYF. The DNA of the CDR3 is TGTGCCAGCAGTTTGAACAGGGACACAGATACGCAGTATTTT. This chain joins TRBV27 and TRBJ2-3; perhaps TRBD1 as D (6 bases). The CDR3 runs 14 residues. Trimming stripped 3 bases from V and 2 bases from J, with 9 bases between. Germline V gene lookup returns CDR1 MNHEY and CDR2 SMNVEV (reference sequence).

The sample holds a few counts of this clone. This chain's CDR3 is CASSRTQGTEAFF. DNA for the CDR3: TGTGCCAGTAGCCGAACCCAGGGCACTGAAGCTTTCTTT. The gene calls are TRBV19 and TRBJ1-1; D may be TRBD1 (5 bases). V shed 6 bases and J shed 4 bases, with 12 bases lying between them. The CDR3 sequence is 13 residues long. Germline CDR1 LNHDA, CDR2 SQIVND (reference sequence).

This clone is a singleton in its sample. The V and J genes are TRBV19 and TRBJ2-7, with D possibly being TRBD2 (6 bases). This CDR3 has 16 residues. In germline, CDR1 is LNHDA, CDR2 SQIVND (reference sequence). Trimming stripped 5 bases from V and 0 bases from J, with 17 bases between. CDR3 sequence reads: CASSAPRWGDSYEQYV. The CDR3 coding sequence is TGTGCCAGTAGTGCGCCTAGGTGGGGGGACTCCTACGAGCAGTACGTC.

The V call is TRBV5-1, the J call TRBJ1-5, with D maybe TRBD1 (6 bases). Deletions cut 1 base from V and 4 bases from J, with 12 bases between. The germline CDR1 and CDR2 sequences are SGHRS and YFSETQ. CDR3 length equals 15 residues. CDR3 region: CASSLYGTQNQPQHF. The CDR3 nucleotides read TGCGCCAGCAGCTTGTATGGGACACAGAATCAGCCCCAGCATTTT. The full variable domain, its missing parts supplied by reference TRBV5-1 and TRBJ1-5, is KAGVTQTPRYLIKTRGQQVTLSCSPISGHRSVSWYQQTPGQGLQFLFEYFSETQRNKGNFPGRFSGRQFSNSRSEMNVSTLELGDSALYLCASSLYGTQNQPQHFGDGTRLSIL.

The rearrangement links TRBV4-3 to TRBJ1-2; D remains unclear. Germline V CDR1 and CDR2: LGHNA, YSLEER. Trimming left V 5 bases short and J 3 bases short, with 10 bases between. The length of the CDR3 is 13 residues. CDR3 sequence: CASSGRGDYGYTF. CDR3 DNA sequence: TGCGCCAGCAGCGGGAGAGGTGACTATGGCTACACCTTC.

This clone was observed once. This chain uses TRBV9 with TRBJ2-1; 9 bases fit TRBD2. Germline V gene data show CDR1 as SGDLS and CDR2 as YYNGEE. Germline trimming cut 0 bases from V and 3 bases from J; bases unmatched to any gene: 4. The CDR3 contains 16 residues. The CDR3 loop is CASSVEGLARYNEQFF. DNA for the CDR3: TGTGCCAGCAGCGTAGAGGGACTAGCCCGCTACAATGAGCAGTTCTTC.

This rearrangement joins TRBV19 to TRBJ2-1; TRBD2 matches at 11 bases. The CDR3 length is 14 residues. Germline values: CDR1 LNHDA, CDR2 SQIVND (reference sequence). V lost 6 bases, J lost 5 bases, and 3 bases stayed unmatched. The CDR3 DNA is TGTGCCAGTAGCACTAGCGGGAGAAACAATGAGCAGTTCTTC. Protein sequence: CASSTSGRNNEQFF.

The chain has TRBV7-9 and TRBJ2-3; 9 bases align to TRBD1. CDR1 and CDR2 from the germline V gene are SEHNR and FQNEAQ (reference sequence). This CDR3 is built from 14 residues. Trimming at V came to 3 bases and at J to 3 bases, leaving 1 base not matched to a gene. CDR3 region: CASSLGQGTDTQYF. The CDR3 DNA is TGTGCCAGCAGCTTGGGACAGGGTACAGATACGCAGTATTTT.

Details on this clone: An end of the junction does not agree with germline; a read error may underlie this. The V and J genes are TRBV27 and TRBJ2-5; 8 nucleotides agree with TRBD1. Germline lookup yields CDR1 MNHEY and CDR2 SMNVEV (reference sequence). The CDR3 has 14 amino acids. CDR3 nucleotide sequence: TGTGCCAGCAGTCTCGACAGGGGACAAGGGACCCAGTACTTC. Protein product: CASSLDRGQGTQYF.

V usage is TRBV6-5 and J usage is TRBJ2-3, with 12 bases that match TRBD2. CDR3 length equals 15 residues. The V segment lost 7 bases and the J segment 10 bases; nucleotides outside the gene matches: 12. The germline V gene encodes CDR1 MNHEY and CDR2 SVGAGI. The CDR3 sequence: CASKETSGSTGSQYF. The CDR3 DNA follows: TGTGCCAGCAAAGAGACTAGCGGGAGCACGGGGTCGCAGTATTTT.

The chain links TRBV5-6 to TRBJ2-7; 13 nucleotides line up with TRBD2. Germline-derived CDR1 and CDR2 are SGHDT and YYEEEE. The CDR3 totals 16 residues. V was clipped by 4 bases and J by 4 bases; unmatched bases: 8. CDR3 coding DNA: TGTGCCAGCAGCCCAAACCCGGGACTAGCGGGGTACGAGCAGTACGTC. Amino acid sequence: CASSPNPGLAGYEQYV.

The chain is built from TRBV27 and TRBJ2-3; 11 positions match TRBD2. CDR3 length: 16 amino acids. CDR1 is MNHEY, CDR2 SMNVEV, per germline (reference sequence). The junction had 6 bases not matched to a gene; V was cut back by 3 bases and J by 4 bases. The CDR3 loop reads CASSLASGRSADTQYF. In DNA, the CDR3 is TGTGCCAGCAGTTTGGCTAGCGGGAGGAGCGCAGATACGCAGTATTTT.

This clone was counted a single time. This chain connects TRBV29-1 to TRBJ2-3; 8 bases align to TRBD2. This CDR3 is built from 12 residues. CDR1 and CDR2 from the germline V gene are SQVTM and ANQGSEA. J was trimmed by 9 bases and V by 3 bases; bases with no gene match: 5. CDR3 in amino acids: CSVDEAGDTQYF. CDR3 DNA: TGCAGCGTTGATGAAGCGGGAGACACGCAGTATTTT.